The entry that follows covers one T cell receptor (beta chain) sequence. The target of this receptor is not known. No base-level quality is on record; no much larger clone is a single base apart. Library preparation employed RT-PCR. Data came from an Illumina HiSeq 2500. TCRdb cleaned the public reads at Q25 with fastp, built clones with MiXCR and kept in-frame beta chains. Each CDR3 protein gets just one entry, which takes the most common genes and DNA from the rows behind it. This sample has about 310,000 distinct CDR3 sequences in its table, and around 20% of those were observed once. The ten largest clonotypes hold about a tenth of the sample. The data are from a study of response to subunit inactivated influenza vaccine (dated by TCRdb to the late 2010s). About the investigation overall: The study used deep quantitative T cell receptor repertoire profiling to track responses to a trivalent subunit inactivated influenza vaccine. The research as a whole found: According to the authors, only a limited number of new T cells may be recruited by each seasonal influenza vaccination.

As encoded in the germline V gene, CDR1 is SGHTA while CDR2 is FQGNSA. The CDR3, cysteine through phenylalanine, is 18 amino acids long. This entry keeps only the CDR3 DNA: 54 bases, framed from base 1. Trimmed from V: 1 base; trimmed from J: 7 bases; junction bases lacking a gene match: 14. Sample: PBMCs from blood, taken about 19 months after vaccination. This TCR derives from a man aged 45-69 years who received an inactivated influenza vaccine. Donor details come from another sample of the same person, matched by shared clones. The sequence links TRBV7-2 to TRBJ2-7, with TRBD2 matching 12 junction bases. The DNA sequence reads TGTGCCAGCAGCTTAGTTAGAACTAGCGGGAGGCCTCCTAAGGAGCAGTACTTC. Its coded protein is CASSLVRTSGRPPKEQYF.